Each of the 3 T cell receptor beta chains below was sequenced from the same sample in a study of neurological immune-mediated disorders. From the 5' RACE reads, TCRdb called clonotypes with MiXCR, one entry per CDR3 protein. The repertoire holds 25,000 to 30,000 distinct CDR3 sequences, with roughly 12% as singletons. Sequencing input: PBMCs. These receptors were obtained from a man aged 60-69 years in good health.

This clonotype is termed medium-sized (0.01 to 0.1%). The chain recombines TRBV6-2 or TRBV6-3 with TRBJ1-1; D call uncertain. This CDR3 is built from 11 residues. CDR1 is MNHEY, CDR2 SVGEGT, per germline. Deletions cut 5 bases from V and 10 bases from J, with 11 bases between. The CDR3 spells CASSRGAGAFF. The CDR3 DNA sequence: TGTGCCAGCAGTCGGGGAGCTGGAGCTTTCTTT.

The chain's CDR3 is CASSDPLGVWDQPQHF. The CDR3 nucleotides are TGTGCCAGCAGTGACCCCTTGGGGGTATGGGATCAGCCCCAGCATTTT. V is TRBV6-2 or TRBV6-3 and J is TRBJ1-5, with a possible D match to TRBD1 (5 bases). With 5 bases removed from V and 5 bases from J, the gap between germline ends came to 19 bases. This CDR3 is built from 16 residues. Germline lookup yields CDR1 MNHEY and CDR2 SVGEGT.

This clonotype was seen repeatedly, ten times or more. This CDR3 reads CASSLGFLEAEQYF. CDR3 in DNA: TGTGCCAGCAGCTTAGGGTTCCTGGAGGCCGAGCAGTACTTC. This rearrangement joins TRBV11-2 to TRBJ2-7; tentatively, D is TRBD2 (5 bases). Per germline, CDR1 SGHAT and CDR2 FQNNGV. The CDR3 has 14 amino acids. The V end lost 1 base, the J end lost 6 bases, and 13 bases lay between the germline ends.